This T cell receptor (beta chain) was documented in a study of T cell responses to AZD1222 COVID-19 vaccine. Overall study context: Timing groups of about 4 and about 12 weeks for second doses were pooled. General study results and limits: Among spike-specific TCRs, nearly half reportedly target unmutated variant regions. The breadth and depth of Spike-specific TCRs increased once two AZD1222 doses had been given. White British donors predominated, females outnumbered males, and clonal diversity was possibly underestimated.

Assay used: immunoSEQ multiplex PCR; TCRdb lists only in-frame clones, some missing. The data show approximately 110,000 clones, 70% to 90% seen once. Turning to this clone: Antigen specificity is unknown.

V was clipped by 4 bases and J by 5 bases, with 11 bases between them. Germline-derived CDR1 and CDR2 are MRHNA and SNTAGT. The CDR3 length is 13 residues. The chain is built from TRBV6-4 and TRBJ2-5; D is unresolved. The TCR was taken from an adult in good health. This sample comprised peripheral blood, obtained on day 0 of AZD1222 vaccination. The CDR3 reads CASSVRFGETQYF. CDR3 DNA: TGTGCCAGCAGTGTTAGGTTCGGGGAGACCCAGTACTTC.